Here is one T cell receptor beta chain with its context. Its specificity is unknown. This specimen comes from a study of graft-versus-host responses after intestinal transplantation. Assay: immunoSEQ multiplex PCR; the TCRdb copy retains only in-frame clones and omits some. The data show 50,000 to 75,000 clones, around nine tenths seen once. CDR3 length: 18 amino acids. J lost 1 base, V lost 5 bases, and 12 bases had no gene match. Germline-derived CDR1 and CDR2 are SEHNR and FQNEAQ (reference sequence). The clonotype comes from a human donor who was the organ donor for an intestinal transplant. This chain links TRBV7-9 with TRBJ1-1; the match to TRBD1 covers 11 bases. The material was unstimulated CD8+ T cells sorted from spleen or lymph node cells, obtained before transplant. The CDR3 region has the DNA TGTGCCAGCAGCGCGACCCAGGACAGGGGGCGGAGGAACACTGAAGCTTTCTTT. It specifies CASSATQDRGRRNTEAFF.